The table lists the clone carrying this T cell receptor beta chain with a few counts. The target antigen is unknown. The length of the CDR3 is 16 residues. Germline values: CDR1 LGHNA, CDR2 YSLEER. The germline V and J ends were trimmed by 0 bases and 3 bases, with 15 bases remaining between them. Preparing the TCRbeta library involved the use of unique molecular identifiers. TCRdb processed the PCR reads anew with MiXCR; each CDR3 protein has one entry. The sample lists about 900,000 distinct CDR3 sequences; around 30% were seen once. This record comes from a study of T-cell reconstitution after alpha-beta-depleted transplantation in children. Regarding the study as a whole: Expanded graft clones, several hundred of them, were reportedly the source of alpha-beta T cells about two months after transplant.

This chain links TRBV4-3 with TRBJ2-7, with D possibly matching TRBD2 (5 bases). The source of this sequence is a boy younger than two who had a stem cell transplant for SCID, so the T cells may come from the graft donor. The input for sequencing was PBMCs, mostly from graft donor cells, taken 360 days after TCRalphabeta/CD19-depleted stem cell transplant. CDR3 DNA sequence: TGCGCCAGCAGCCAAGAGTGGGCTAGCTTGGGCTACGAGCAGTACTTC. Amino acid sequence: CASSQEWASLGYEQYF.